Listed here are 15 T cell receptor beta chains from one sample, sequenced in a study of blood T cell repertoires in COVID-19. TCRdb's copy holds only in-frame clones and misses some; the assay was immunoSEQ multiplex PCR. This table has 120,000 to 150,000 clones, over 80% appearing once. The specimen was peripheral blood. The source of these receptors is a man aged 50 or older who had recovered from COVID-19.

The rearrangement uses TRBV5-1 and TRBJ1-2, with TRBD1 matching over 12 bases. Trimming took 4 bases from V and 6 from J; bases not matched to a gene: 7. Germline assignment: CDR1 SGHRS and CDR2 YFSETQ. This CDR3 contains 15 residues. CDR3 protein: CASSTGQGAGNGYTF. In DNA form, the CDR3 reads TGCGCCAGCAGCACGGGACAGGGGGCTGGTAATGGCTACACCTTC.

The rearrangement links TRBV5-6 to TRBJ1-6; possible D gene TRBD1, 6 bases. V shed 2 bases and J shed 7 bases, with 13 bases lying between them. Per germline, CDR1 SGHDT and CDR2 YYEEEE. The CDR3 extends over 15 amino acids. CDR3 nucleotides: TGTGCCAGCAGCTTACAGGGCACCCCCAATTCACCCCTCCACTTT. Translated, it gives CASSLQGTPNSPLHF.

The chain uses TRBV6-5 and TRBJ1-4; perhaps TRBD1 as D (5 bases). The CDR3 spans 14 residues. Trimming pared 0 bases from V and 10 bases from J, leaving 12 bases between. The germline CDR1 and CDR2 sequences are MNHEY and SVGAGI. CDR3 sequence: CASSYSIGGGKLFF. DNA for the CDR3: TGTGCCAGCAGTTACTCAATCGGGGGAGGAAAACTGTTTTTT.

This clone has a single count. The chain has TRBV6-5 and TRBJ2-2; 9 nucleotides agree with TRBD1. This CDR3 contains 16 residues. V shed 0 bases and J 7 bases; nucleotides not matched to a gene: 6. The germline V gene has CDR1 MNHEY and CDR2 SVGAGI. The CDR3 is CASSYSRTGVVGELFF. CDR3 nucleotides: TGTGCCAGCAGTTACTCGAGGACAGGGGTAGTCGGGGAGCTGTTTTTT.

The V gene is TRBV4-1, the J gene TRBJ2-3, with D possibly TRBD1 on 6 matching bases. CDR1 and CDR2 (germline): MGHRA, YSYEKL. The CDR3 totals 17 residues. The V end lost 1 base, the J end lost 1 base, and 15 bases lay between the germline ends. The CDR3 here is CASSQGLRQAGTDTQYF. Written as DNA, the CDR3 is TGCGCCAGCAGCCAAGGTTTACGACAGGCGGGCACAGATACGCAGTATTTT.

The chain links TRBV3-1 (or the pseudogene TRBV3-2) to TRBJ2-3; 8 bases align to TRBD1. The CDR3 has 13 residues. CDR1 is LGHDT, CDR2 YNNKEL, per germline (reference sequence). Losses at the gene ends were 5 bases for V and 4 bases for J; bases not matched to a gene: 2. The DNA of the CDR3 is TGTGCCAGCAGCAAACAGGGGGCAGATACGCAGTATTTT. Its translation is CASSKQGADTQYF.

The V gene is TRBV6-5, the J gene TRBJ2-2, with no clear D. CDR1 and CDR2 (germline): MNHEY, SVGAGI. The germline V and J ends were trimmed by 6 bases and 7 bases, with 9 bases remaining between them. The CDR3 length is 12 residues. The CDR3 here is CASRLGFGELFF. CDR3 coding DNA: TGTGCCAGCAGACTCGGTTTCGGGGAGCTGTTTTTT.

The chain uses TRBV29-1 and TRBJ2-7; 11 bases fit TRBD1. V lost 3 bases to trimming and J lost 3 bases; unmatched junction nucleotides: 1. CDR3 length: 13 amino acids. Looked up from germline, CDR1 is SQVTM and CDR2 is ANQGSEA. As DNA, the CDR3 is TGCAGCGTTGAGGGACAGGGGGTCTACGAGCAGTACTTC. It yields the protein CSVEGQGVYEQYF.

The chain uses TRBV4-2 and TRBJ1-1; TRBD1 matches 9 bases. V gave up 2 bases and J gave up 6 bases; unmatched junction bases: 7. This CDR3 contains 15 residues. The germline V gene has CDR1 LGHNA and CDR2 YNFKEQ. DNA for the CDR3: TGTGCCAGCAGCCAATACAGGGGGCTGGCCGCTGAAGCTTTCTTT. Its translation: CASSQYRGLAAEAFF.

V usage is TRBV5-4 and J usage is TRBJ2-5, with TRBD1 as a possible D gene (5 bases). Germline CDR1 reads SGHNT; CDR2 reads YYREEE (reference sequence). The CDR3 is made up of 14 amino acids. V was cut by 3 bases and J by 5 bases, with 14 bases left in between. The CDR3 loop reads CASSSQGSPETQYF. For the CDR3, the DNA is TGTGCCAGCAGCTCCCAGGGATCTCCGGAGACCCAGTACTTC.

This clone was seen just once. This chain uses TRBV5-4 with TRBJ2-3, with a weak D call TRBD2 (5 bases). The CDR3 runs 14 residues. Per germline, CDR1 SGHNT and CDR2 YYREEE (reference sequence). V was pared by 4 bases and J by 1 base, with 10 bases between. DNA of the CDR3: TGTGCCAGCAGCCCATGGACTGGCACAGATACGCAGTATTTT. It specifies CASSPWTGTDTQYF.

The sample holds one count of this clone. V and J are TRBV6-6 and TRBJ1-1, with D maybe TRBD1 (6 bases). The germline CDR1 and CDR2 sequences are MNHNY and SVGAGI (reference sequence). This CDR3 spans 16 amino acids. V was shortened by 0 bases and J by 1 base, with 12 bases between the two germline ends. The CDR3 protein is CASSYSGGAENTEAFF. CDR3 nucleotides: TGTGCCAGCAGTTACTCAGGGGGGGCTGAGAACACTGAAGCTTTCTTT.

The gene calls are TRBV7-8 and TRBJ1-2; tentatively, D is TRBD1 (5 bases). Germline loops: CDR1 SGHVS, CDR2 FQNEAQ. Trimming removed 4 bases at V and 3 bases at J, with 21 bases between. The CDR3 contains 17 residues. CDR3 sequence (DNA): TGTGCCAGCAGCTCCCCGGTCTGGCAGGGTATTGACTATGGCTACACCTTC. This sequence encodes CASSSPVWQGIDYGYTF.

The J gene is TRBJ1-2, the V gene TRBV10-3; D is perhaps TRBD1 (6 bases). Germline CDR1 ENHRY, CDR2 SYGVKD. The ends were cut back, 3 bases at V and 5 bases at J, with 13 bases in the middle. CDR3 length: 14 residues. CDR3: CAISDPRGRYGYTF. For the CDR3, the DNA is TGTGCCATCAGTGACCCCAGGGGTAGATATGGCTACACCTTC.

This chain joins TRBV6-2 or TRBV6-3 and TRBJ2-2; tentatively, D is TRBD1 (6 bases). V was trimmed by 6 bases and J by 4 bases, leaving 15 bases between them. The CDR3 is 15 residues long. Germline CDR1 MNHEY, CDR2 SVGEGT. In nucleotides, the CDR3 is TGTGCCAGCAGCCGCAGGGGATCGGTCACCGGGGAGCTGTTTTTT. Protein product: CASSRRGSVTGELFF.